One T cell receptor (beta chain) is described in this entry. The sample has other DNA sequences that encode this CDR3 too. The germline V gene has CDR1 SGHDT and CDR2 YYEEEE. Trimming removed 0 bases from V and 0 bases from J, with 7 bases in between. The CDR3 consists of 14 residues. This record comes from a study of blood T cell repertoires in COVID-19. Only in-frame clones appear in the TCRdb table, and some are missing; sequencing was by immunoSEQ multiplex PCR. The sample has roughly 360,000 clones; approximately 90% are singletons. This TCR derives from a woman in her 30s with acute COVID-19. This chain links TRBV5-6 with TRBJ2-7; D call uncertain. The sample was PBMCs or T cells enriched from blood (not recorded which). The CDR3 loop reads CASSLGPSSYEQYF. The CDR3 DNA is TGTGCCAGCAGCTTGGGTCCTAGCTCCTACGAGCAGTACTTC.